The 18 T cell receptor beta chains below all came from one sample that was sequenced in a study of blood T cell repertoires in COVID-19. Sequencing was performed with immunoSEQ multiplex PCR; in TCRdb, only in-frame clones are kept and a portion is missing. The sample includes about 150,000 clones, 75% to 90% of them seen just once. Material: peripheral blood. The origin of the receptors is a man in his 70s with acute or convalescent COVID-19.

This clone was seen just once. The chain recombines TRBV5-4 with TRBJ2-7, with D possibly TRBD1 on 6 matching bases. The germline V and J ends were trimmed by 4 bases and 1 base, with 15 bases remaining between them. Germline-derived CDR1 and CDR2 are SGHNT and YYREEE (reference sequence). The CDR3 length is 15 residues. The CDR3 region is CASSALVGASYEQYF. In nucleotides, the CDR3 is TGTGCCAGCAGCGCCTTAGTGGGGGCGTCCTACGAGCAGTACTTC.

V and J are TRBV11-2 and TRBJ2-5; 9 nucleotides match TRBD2. The CDR3 contains 16 residues. The ends lost 5 bases at V and 1 base at J; junction bases unmatched: 8. Germline assignment: CDR1 SGHAT and CDR2 FQNNGV. The CDR3 sequence is CASSPGTRGGQETQYF. In DNA, the CDR3 is TGTGCCAGCAGCCCCGGGACGCGGGGGGGCCAAGAGACCCAGTACTTC.

This clone came up a few times. V is TRBV28 and J is TRBJ2-7; D is possibly TRBD1 (7 bases). The V and J ends lost 8 bases and 5 bases respectively, with 16 bases between them. The CDR3 extends over 13 amino acids. Germline V gives CDR1 MDHEN, CDR2 SYDVKM. The DNA of the CDR3 is TGTGCCAGCTGGGGGACAGTAGCGGACGAGCAGTACTTC. It specifies CASWGTVADEQYF. Full variable domain (outside the CDR3, taken from reference TRBV28 and TRBJ2-7): DVKVTQSSRYLVKRTGEKVFLECVQDMDHENMFWYRQDPGLGLRLIYFSYDVKMKEKGDIPEGYSVSREKKERFSLILESASTNQTSMYLCASWGTVADEQYFGPGTRLTVT.

The V gene is TRBV2, the J gene TRBJ2-3; 7 positions agree with TRBD2. The CDR3 has 15 residues. V shed 6 bases, J shed 0 bases, and the junction held 6 bases outside the gene matches. CDR1 is SNHLY, CDR2 FYNNEI, per germline. The CDR3 DNA follows: TGTGCCAGCAGGAAGGGACTAACTAGCACAGATACGCAGTATTTT. Its translation: CASRKGLTSTDTQYF.

As regards this clone: Different DNA sequences within this sample yield the same CDR3. The chain has TRBV4-1 and TRBJ1-4; tentatively, D is TRBD1 (6 bases). Germline V gene data show CDR1 as MGHRA and CDR2 as YSYEKL. The CDR3 is made up of 15 amino acids. V was clipped by 6 bases and J by 6 bases, with 17 bases between them. The CDR3 spells CASSHRTVTYEKLFF. CDR3 DNA: TGCGCCAGCAGTCATAGGACAGTAACCTATGAAAAACTGTTTTTT.

CDR3 sequence (DNA): TGTGCCAGCAGGCGGAACACTGAAGCTTTCTTT. Translating gives CASRRNTEAFF. The V gene is TRBV27, the J gene TRBJ1-1; D remains unclear. The germline CDR1 and CDR2 sequences are MNHEY and SMNVEV (reference sequence). Trimming took off 6 bases at V and 1 base at J, with 3 bases between the two ends. The CDR3 covers 11 residues.

The chain couples TRBV12-5 to TRBJ2-1; D is undetermined. Trimming took 4 bases from V and 2 from J, leaving 18 bases between them. The CDR3 totals 17 residues. Per germline, CDR1 LGHNT and CDR2 FRNRAP. CDR3 residues: CASGWLIDTLAYNEQFF. CDR3 in DNA: TGTGCTAGTGGTTGGCTTATTGACACGCTTGCCTACAATGAGCAGTTCTTC.

The chain combines TRBV7-8 with TRBJ1-3; TRBD1 might be the D (6 bases). This CDR3 is built from 18 residues. Germline CDR1 reads SGHVS; CDR2 reads FQNEAQ. Between the trimmed V and J ends, which lost 4 bases and 0 bases, there was a span of 19 bases. Here the CDR3 DNA reads TGTGCCAGCAGCTCCGAAGGGGGATACCCCTTCTCTGGAAACACCATATATTTT. Translating gives CASSSEGGYPFSGNTIYF.

The chain employs TRBV27 and TRBJ2-3; 10 bases are shared with TRBD1. This CDR3 is built from 18 residues. Germline CDR1 and CDR2: MNHEY and SMNVEV (reference sequence). V lost 2 bases to trimming and J lost 5 bases; unmatched junction nucleotides: 13. The CDR3 reads CASSLVRQGASLVDTQYF. The CDR3, as DNA: TGTGCCAGCAGTTTAGTAAGACAGGGGGCATCCCTGGTAGATACGCAGTATTTT.

The V gene is TRBV7-3, the J gene TRBJ2-1; 7 positions agree with TRBD2. Germline V CDR1 and CDR2: SGHTA, FQGTGA. CDR3 length: 14 residues. With V trimmed by 5 bases and J by 12 bases, 13 bases remained unmatched. The CDR3 reads CASSQEGIAGPQFF. CDR3 DNA sequence: TGTGCCAGCAGCCAAGAGGGGATAGCGGGCCCGCAGTTCTTC.

The count of this clone is one. The chain carries TRBV10-3 and TRBJ2-3, with TRBD1 as a possible D gene (6 bases). Looked up from germline, CDR1 is ENHRY and CDR2 is SYGVKD. V lost 0 bases and J lost 0, with 10 bases in between. The CDR3 extends over 16 amino acids. The CDR3 protein is CAISESARGSTDTQYF. CDR3 bases: TGTGCCATCAGTGAGTCTGCCAGGGGTAGCACAGATACGCAGTATTTT.

The V and J genes are TRBV5-1 and TRBJ2-7; a weak D match, TRBD2 (6 bases). V was shortened by 4 bases and J by 3 bases, with 17 bases between the two germline ends. Per the germline V gene, CDR1 is SGHRS and CDR2 is YFSETQ. This CDR3 contains 15 residues. The CDR3 protein is CASSPSGGVYYEQYF. CDR3 DNA: TGCGCCAGCAGCCCGTCGGGCGGGGTGTACTACGAGCAGTACTTC.

The CDR3, as DNA: TGTGCCAGCAGCTTAGATAGGCGGGCTGAAAAACTGTTTTTT. It is translated as CASSLDRRAEKLFF. The chain employs TRBV7-9 and TRBJ1-4; D is unresolved. The V end was cut by 1 base, the J end by 7 bases, with 10 bases between. CDR3 length: 14 amino acids. Germline loops: CDR1 SEHNR, CDR2 FQNEAQ (reference sequence). Filled out from reference TRBV7-9 and TRBJ1-4, the complete variable domain reads DTGVSQNPRHKITKRGQNVTFRCDPISEHNRLYWYRQTLGQGPEFLTYFQNEAQLEKSRLLSDRFSAERPKGSFSTLEIQRTEQGDSAMYLCASSLDRRAEKLFFGSGTQLSVL.

The chain uses TRBV28 and TRBJ2-5, with 8 bases fitting TRBD1. CDR1 is MDHEN, CDR2 SYDVKM, per germline. CDR3 length equals 14 residues. V was clipped by 3 bases and J by 5 bases; unmatched bases: 5. CDR3 in DNA: TGTGCCAGCAGTTTTGCAGGGGGCCGGGAGACCCAGTACTTC. Its protein product is CASSFAGGRETQYF.

The chain joins TRBV7-2 to TRBJ1-4; the D is unclear. Germline assignment: CDR1 SGHTA and CDR2 FQGNSA. The CDR3 consists of 15 residues. The germline V and J ends were trimmed by 0 bases and 0 bases, with 5 bases remaining between them. CDR3 nucleotide sequence: TGTGCCAGCAGCTTAGCGTTATCAACTAATGAAAAACTGTTTTTT. This gives the protein CASSLALSTNEKLFF.

The CDR3: CASSEKGDQPQHF. CDR3 in DNA: TGTGCCAGCAGTGAAAAGGGGGATCAGCCCCAGCATTTT. The V call is TRBV6-1, the J call TRBJ1-5; possible D gene TRBD1, 6 bases. The CDR3 runs 13 residues. The germline gives CDR1 MNHNS, CDR2 SASEGT. Trimming took off 2 bases at V and 5 bases at J, with 7 bases between the two ends.

The V call is TRBV7-9, the J call TRBJ1-2; D is uncertain. Germline CDR1 reads SEHNR; CDR2 reads FQNEAQ (reference sequence). Trimming pared 4 bases from V and 1 base from J, leaving 16 bases between. The CDR3 contains 16 residues. The CDR3 coding sequence is TGTGCCAGCAGCTCGAATGTACTGGGAGTTAACTATGGCTACACCTTC. Its translation is CASSSNVLGVNYGYTF.

This clone occurred once. The chain couples TRBV3-1 (or the pseudogene TRBV3-2) to TRBJ2-5; TRBD2 might be the D (5 bases). The ends were cut back, 1 base at V and 2 bases at J, with 8 bases in the middle. The CDR3 has 14 residues. Looked up from germline, CDR1 is LGHDT and CDR2 is YNNKEL (reference sequence). Here the CDR3 DNA reads TGTGCCAGCAGCCAAGGGACTTCTCAAGAGACCCAGTACTTC. It specifies CASSQGTSQETQYF.